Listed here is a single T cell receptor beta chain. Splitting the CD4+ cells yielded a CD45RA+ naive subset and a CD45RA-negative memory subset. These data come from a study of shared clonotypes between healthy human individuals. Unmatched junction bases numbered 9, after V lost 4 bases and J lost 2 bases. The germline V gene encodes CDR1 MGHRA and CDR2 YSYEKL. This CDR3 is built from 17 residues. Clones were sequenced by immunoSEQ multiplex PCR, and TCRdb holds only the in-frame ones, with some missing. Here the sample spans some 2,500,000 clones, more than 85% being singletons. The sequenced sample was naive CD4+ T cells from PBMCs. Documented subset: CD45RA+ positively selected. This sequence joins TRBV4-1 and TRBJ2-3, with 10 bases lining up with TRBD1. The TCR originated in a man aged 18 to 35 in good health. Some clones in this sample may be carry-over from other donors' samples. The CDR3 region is CASSPRAGTGATDTQYF. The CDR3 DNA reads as TGCGCCAGCAGCCCAAGGGCCGGGACAGGGGCCACAGATACGCAGTATTTT.